The present T cell receptor beta chain was sequenced within a study of T cell responses to AZD1222 COVID-19 vaccine. Study information: Pooled samples include second doses given at about 4 or 12 weeks. General study findings and limits: Close to half of spike-specific TCRs reportedly recognize unmutated variant regions. Clonal diversity may have been underestimated, and the donors were mostly white British, with more females than males. Spike-wide vaccine-associated CD4 TCRs dominated at 160-218 and 743-854.

Remarks on this clone: Its antigen remains unknown.

Between the trimmed V and J ends, which lost 1 base and 0 bases, there was a span of 7 bases. CDR3 length: 14 amino acids. The germline V gene encodes CDR1 LNHDA and CDR2 SQIVND (reference sequence). TCRdb's table, derived via immunoSEQ multiplex PCR, lists solely in-frame clones and lacks some. The table includes 200,000 or so clones, more than 80% detected once. This clonotype was sampled from an adult in good health. The chain has TRBV19 and TRBJ2-7; the D gene is possibly TRBD1 (6 bases). This material consisted of peripheral blood, taken on day 0 of AZD1222 vaccination. This CDR3 reads CASSIGRGSYEQYF. As DNA, the CDR3 is TGTGCCAGTAGTATAGGCAGGGGCTCCTACGAGCAGTACTTC.